These 5 T cell receptor beta chains were all obtained from the same sample, sequenced in a study of Ad26.COV2.S vaccination and SARS-CoV-2 variants. Generated by immunoSEQ multiplex PCR, the TCRdb table keeps only in-frame clones and is missing some. The sample lists about 680,000 clones, 80% to 90% occurring once. Treatment here: approximately 18 received Ad26.COV2.S at low or high dose, single or two shots; 5 received placebo; per-sample allocation not given. The samples were gathered on day 63 after the first injection of vaccine or placebo. The starting material was peripheral blood, obtained in a trial of Ad26.COV2.S vaccine versus placebo. Receptor source: a person aged 18-65 years who received the Ad26.COV2.S COVID-19 vaccine or a placebo.

The chain combines TRBV10-1 with TRBJ1-2, with TRBD1 as a possible D gene (6 bases). Trimming pared 6 bases from V and 2 bases from J, leaving 13 bases between. This CDR3 comprises 14 residues. Germline V lookup: CDR1 WNHNN, CDR2 SYGVQD (reference sequence). The CDR3 sequence: CASSPQGANYGYTF. The CDR3 DNA reads TGCGCCAGCAGCCCACAGGGAGCGAACTATGGCTACACCTTC.

V usage is TRBV19 and J usage is TRBJ1-2; unclear D gene. CDR3 size: 14 residues. Per the germline V gene, CDR1 is LNHDA and CDR2 is SQIVND (reference sequence). V lost 2 bases to trimming and J lost 8 bases, with 15 bases between them. DNA of the CDR3: TGTGCCAGTAGTATAAACGTTGGGCCGCGGGGCTACACCTTC. This translates into CASSINVGPRGYTF.

The chain links TRBV10-1 to TRBJ2-5, with D uncertain. CDR3 size: 13 residues. V gave up 3 bases and J gave up 0 bases, with 5 bases separating them. The V gene's germline CDR1 is WNHNN and CDR2 SYGVQD (reference sequence). The CDR3 DNA reads TGCGCCAGCAGTGAAGGCTACCAAGAGACCCAGTACTTC. It codes for CASSEGYQETQYF.

A single count supports this clone. The genes are TRBV7-6 and TRBJ2-1; TRBD2 is a possible D gene (6 bases). Germline CDR1 SGHVS, CDR2 FNYEAQ. V lost 0 bases and J lost 10, with 13 bases in between. The CDR3 runs to 14 residues. The CDR3 sequence is CASSLADSRGEQFF. The CDR3 DNA reads as TGTGCCAGCAGCTTAGCGGACTCCCGGGGGGAGCAGTTCTTC.

V usage is TRBV6-5 and J usage is TRBJ2-3; D may be TRBD1 (5 bases). Germline values: CDR1 MNHEY, CDR2 SVGAGI. V lost 2 bases and J 0 bases, leaving 12 bases between the germline ends. CDR3 size: 16 residues. The CDR3 loop reads CASSYLQGRSTDTQYF. The CDR3 coding sequence is TGTGCCAGCAGTTACCTCCAGGGCCGGAGCACAGATACGCAGTATTTT.